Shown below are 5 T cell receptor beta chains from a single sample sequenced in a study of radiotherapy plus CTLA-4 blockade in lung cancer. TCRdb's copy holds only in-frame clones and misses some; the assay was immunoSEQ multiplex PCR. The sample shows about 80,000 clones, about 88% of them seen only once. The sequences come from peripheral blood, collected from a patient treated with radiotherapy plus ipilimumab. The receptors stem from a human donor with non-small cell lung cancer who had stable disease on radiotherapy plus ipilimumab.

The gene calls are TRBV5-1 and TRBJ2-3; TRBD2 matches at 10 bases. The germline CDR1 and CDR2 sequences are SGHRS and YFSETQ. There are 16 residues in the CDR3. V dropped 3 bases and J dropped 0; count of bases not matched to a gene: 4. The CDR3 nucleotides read TGCGCCAGCAGCTCTCAAGCGGGAGGGAGCACAGATACGCAGTATTTT. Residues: CASSSQAGGSTDTQYF.

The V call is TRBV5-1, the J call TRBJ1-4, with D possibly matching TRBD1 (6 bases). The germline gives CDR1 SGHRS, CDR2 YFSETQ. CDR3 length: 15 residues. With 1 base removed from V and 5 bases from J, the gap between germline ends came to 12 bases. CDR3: CASSLLGQPNEKLFF. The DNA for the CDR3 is TGCGCCAGCAGCTTGTTAGGACAGCCAAATGAAAAACTGTTTTTT.

The CDR3 DNA sequence: TGTGCCAGCAGTTCCCCCTCCGGGACTAGCGGGGGGGCCATGGCAGATACGCAGTATTTT. It is translated as CASSSPSGTSGGAMADTQYF. V and J are TRBV28 and TRBJ2-3; 16 bases line up with TRBD2. The germline gives CDR1 MDHEN, CDR2 SYDVKM. The V and J ends lost 4 bases and 4 bases, in that order; junction bases with no gene match: 14. The CDR3 is 20 amino acids.

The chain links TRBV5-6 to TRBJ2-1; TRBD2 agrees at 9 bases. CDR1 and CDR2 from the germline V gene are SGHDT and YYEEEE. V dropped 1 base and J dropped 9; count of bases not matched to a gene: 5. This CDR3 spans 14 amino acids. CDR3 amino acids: CASSLPSGTPEQFF. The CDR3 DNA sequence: TGTGCCAGCAGCTTGCCTAGCGGGACTCCTGAGCAGTTCTTC.

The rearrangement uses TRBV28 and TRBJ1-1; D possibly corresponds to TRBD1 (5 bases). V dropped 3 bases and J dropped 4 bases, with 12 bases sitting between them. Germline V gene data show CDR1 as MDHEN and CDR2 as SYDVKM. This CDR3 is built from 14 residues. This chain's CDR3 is CASSLGGSVTEAFF. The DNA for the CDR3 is TGTGCCAGCAGTTTGGGGGGATCAGTCACTGAAGCTTTCTTT. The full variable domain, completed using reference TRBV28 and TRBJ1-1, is DVKVTQSSRYLVKRTGEKVFLECVQDMDHENMFWYRQDPGLGLRLIYFSYDVKMKEKGDIPEGYSVSREKKERFSLILESASTNQTSMYLCASSLGGSVTEAFFGQGTRLTVV.